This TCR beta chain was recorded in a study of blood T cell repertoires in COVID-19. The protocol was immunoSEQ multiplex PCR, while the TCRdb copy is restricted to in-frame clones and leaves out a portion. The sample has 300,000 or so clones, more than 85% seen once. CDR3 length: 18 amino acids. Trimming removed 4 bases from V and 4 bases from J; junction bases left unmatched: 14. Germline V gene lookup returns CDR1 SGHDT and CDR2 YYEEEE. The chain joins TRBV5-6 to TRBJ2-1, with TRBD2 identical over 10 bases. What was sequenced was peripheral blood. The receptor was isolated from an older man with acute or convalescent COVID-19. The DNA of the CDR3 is TGTGCCAGCAGCCCGGGCATGGCTAGCGGGGGTGGGTACAATGAGCAGTTCTTC. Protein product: CASSPGMASGGGYNEQFF.